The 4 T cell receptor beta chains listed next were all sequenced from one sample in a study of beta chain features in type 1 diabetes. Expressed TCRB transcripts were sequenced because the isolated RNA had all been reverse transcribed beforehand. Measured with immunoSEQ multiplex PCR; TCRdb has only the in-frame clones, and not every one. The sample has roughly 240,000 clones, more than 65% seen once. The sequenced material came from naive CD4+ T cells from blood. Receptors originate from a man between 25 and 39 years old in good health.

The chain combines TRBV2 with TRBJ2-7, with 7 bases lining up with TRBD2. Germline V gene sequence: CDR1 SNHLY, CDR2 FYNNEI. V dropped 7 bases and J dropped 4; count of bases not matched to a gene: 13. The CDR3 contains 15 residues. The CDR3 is CASTQGTRRGYEQYF. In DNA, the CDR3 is TGTGCCAGCACCCAAGGTACTCGGCGGGGGTACGAGCAGTACTTC.

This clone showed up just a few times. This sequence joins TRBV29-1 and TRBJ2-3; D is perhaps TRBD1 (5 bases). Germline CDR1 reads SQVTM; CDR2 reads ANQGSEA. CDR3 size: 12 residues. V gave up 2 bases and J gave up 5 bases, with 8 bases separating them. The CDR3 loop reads CSVEYRKDTQYF. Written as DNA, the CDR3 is TGCAGCGTTGAATACAGGAAAGATACGCAGTATTTT.

This CDR3 reads CATSREPGNNQPQHF. The CDR3 DNA is TGTGCCACCAGCAGAGAACCAGGGAACAATCAGCCCCAGCATTTT. This chain joins TRBV15 and TRBJ1-5, with a tentative D call TRBD1 (5 bases). This CDR3 comprises 15 residues. CDR1 LNHNV and CDR2 YYDKDF come from the germline V gene (reference sequence). Trimming removed 0 bases from V and 3 bases from J, with 9 bases in between. Drawing the rest from reference TRBV15 and TRBJ1-5, the complete variable domain is DAMVIQNPRYQVTQFGKPVTLSCSQTLNHNVMYWYQQKSSQAPKLLFHYYDKDFNNEADTPDNFQSRRPNTSFCFLDIRSPGLGDTAMYLCATSREPGNNQPQHFGDGTRLSIL.

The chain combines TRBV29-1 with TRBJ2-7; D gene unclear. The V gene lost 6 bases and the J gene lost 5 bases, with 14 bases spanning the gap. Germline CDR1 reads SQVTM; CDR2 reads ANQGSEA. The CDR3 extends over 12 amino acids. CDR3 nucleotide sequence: TGCAGCGTCGTAGCTGACGGCCACGAGCAGTACTTC. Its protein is CSVVADGHEQYF.